The clone carrying this TCR beta chain was recorded many times. A TCRbeta library incorporating unique molecular identifiers was prepared. TCRdb passed the PCR reads through MiXCR, listing each CDR3 protein once. The data contain around 680,000 distinct CDR3 sequences, around 17% of them singletons. This sample is part of a study of T-cell reconstitution after alpha-beta-depleted transplantation in children. The sequencing here drew on PBMCs from the stem cell graft donor, taken from the stem cell graft. The TCR sequence derives from a human donor who donated a stem cell graft to a child with acute myeloid leukemia.

The CDR3 is CASSVGGSEKLFF. DNA for the CDR3: TGCGCCAGCAGTGTGGGGGGGAGTGAAAAACTGTTTTTT. J is TRBJ1-4 and V is TRBV10-2, with a weak D call TRBD1 (5 bases). Germline V gene sequence: CDR1 WSHSY, CDR2 SAAADI. V dropped 4 bases and J dropped 7 bases, with 10 bases sitting between them. The CDR3 contains 13 residues.